The 28 T cell receptor beta chains presented below share a single source sample, sequenced in a study of blood T cells in healthy people across ages (dated by TCRdb to between 2014 and 2017). The method behind the library was 5' RACE. The sample was run on an Illumina HiSeq 2500. A second roughly 6 to 11 cycle PCR used a sample-barcoded 5' primer and a J-beta primer mix. The public sequencing data were trimmed at Q25 with fastp and processed into clonotypes with MiXCR by TCRdb, which kept only in-frame beta chains. Rows with a matching CDR3 protein are joined into one entry that keeps the most common DNA and genes. Within this sample are fewer than 700,000 distinct CDR3 sequences, with under 55% of them counted one time only. Around 24% of the sample is held by the ten biggest clonotypes. The material sequenced was blood. The receptors were sampled from a man aged 80 or over in good health.

The table lists this clonotype with a few counts. The CDR3 is CASSWTANEKLFF. CDR3 bases: TGTGCCAGCAGTTGGACAGCTAATGAAAAACTGTTTTTT. This chain joins TRBV7-2 and TRBJ1-4, with D tentatively TRBD1 (6 bases). The CDR3 runs to 13 residues. Germline lookup yields CDR1 SGHTA and CDR2 FQGNSA. V lost 6 bases, J lost 3 bases, and 8 bases lay in between.

V is TRBV3-1 and J is TRBJ2-7; unclear D gene. CDR3 length: 15 amino acids. Trimming shortened V by 0 bases and J by 0 bases, and 9 bases separated the two germline ends. Per germline, CDR1 LGHDT and CDR2 YNNKEL (reference sequence). CDR3 region: CASSQEVAISYEQYF. DNA for the CDR3: TGTGCCAGCAGCCAAGAGGTAGCCATCTCCTACGAGCAGTACTTC.

This clonotype was seen only a few times. The DNA of the CDR3 is TGTGCCAGCAGCCTACGGGACGACTCCTACGAGCAGTACTTC. Protein: CASSLRDDSYEQYF. The genes are TRBV7-8 and TRBJ2-7, with D possibly being TRBD1 or TRBD2 (5 bases each). There are 14 residues in the CDR3. CDR1 and CDR2 from the germline V gene are SGHVS and FQNEAQ. V was clipped by 5 bases and J by 0 bases, with 11 bases between them.

A word on this clonotype: This may come from a read error, since a much larger clone is one base off. V is TRBV20-1 and J is TRBJ2-7; D not resolved. The CDR3 sequence is 13 residues long. Trimming cost V 3 bases and J 3 bases, with 12 bases left between them. CDR1 DFQATT and CDR2 SNEGSKA come from the germline V gene (reference sequence). In DNA form, the CDR3 reads TGCAGTGCTAGTAGCCTAGGCCGCTACGAGCAGTACTTC. Translating it yields CSASSLGRYEQYF.

The rearrangement joins TRBV15 to TRBJ2-1; TRBD2 aligns across 11 bases. With 0 bases clipped from V and 12 bases from J, the junction kept 10 bases outside the gene matches. The germline V gene has CDR1 LNHNV and CDR2 YYDKDF (reference sequence). This CDR3 comprises 16 residues. The CDR3 here is CATSRDSGRAVLGQFF. The DNA of the CDR3 is TGTGCCACCAGCAGAGATAGCGGGAGGGCCGTCTTAGGGCAGTTCTTC.

The chain couples TRBV28 to TRBJ2-5; no definite D call. Germline V gene lookup returns CDR1 MDHEN and CDR2 SYDVKM. This CDR3 is built from 14 residues. Trimming took off 6 bases at V and 3 bases at J, with 14 bases between the two ends. CDR3 DNA sequence: TGTGCCAGCAGGCCGGCGAGTGGGGAAGAGACCCAGTACTTC. Encoded protein: CASRPASGEETQYF.

This clonotype was counted between two and nine times. This chain links TRBV10-3 with TRBJ2-5; D gene unclear. Germline CDR1 and CDR2: ENHRY and SYGVKD. This CDR3 has 15 amino acids. Trimming stripped 3 bases from V and 2 bases from J, with 13 bases between. In DNA, the CDR3 is TGTGCCATCAGTGAAGCCATCGGAATGCAAGAGACCCAGTACTTC. It codes for CAISEAIGMQETQYF.

The gene calls are TRBV2 and TRBJ2-7; D might be TRBD1 or TRBD2, each matching 5 bases. Germline assignment: CDR1 SNHLY and CDR2 FYNNEI. This CDR3 has 13 residues. V shed 7 bases and J shed 4 bases, with 14 bases lying between them. The CDR3: CASKSGADYEQYF. The CDR3 bases are TGTGCCAGCAAGTCCGGGGCCGATTACGAGCAGTACTTC. Supplemented by reference TRBV2 and TRBJ2-7, the full variable domain reads EPEVTQTPSHQVTQMGQEVILRCVPISNHLYFYWYRQILGQKVEFLVSFYNNEISEKSEIFDDQFSVERPDGSNFTLKIRSTKLEDSAMYFCASKSGADYEQYFGPGTRLTVT.

The CDR3 loop reads CASSLGSGVGTQYF. Written as DNA, the CDR3 is TGTGCCAGCAGTTTAGGGTCTGGGGTTGGGACCCAGTACTTC. The chain uses TRBV12-3 or TRBV12-4 and TRBJ2-5; D is undetermined. This CDR3 contains 14 residues. The V and J ends lost 1 base and 7 bases respectively, with 13 bases between them.

This clonotype was observed a few times. V usage is TRBV20-1 and J usage is TRBJ1-6; TRBD1 aligns across 7 bases. There are 17 residues in the CDR3. The trim removed 3 bases at V and 4 bases at J, leaving 12 bases unmatched. Germline V CDR1 and CDR2: DFQATT, SNEGSKA (reference sequence). The CDR3 here is CSASTPPDRLYNSPLHF. In DNA, the CDR3 is TGCAGTGCTAGCACCCCCCCGGACAGGTTATATAATTCACCCCTCCACTTT.

This clonotype was detected a few times. The chain is built from TRBV7-3 and TRBJ1-2, with 10 bases matching TRBD1. The germline CDR1 and CDR2 sequences are SGHTA and FQGTGA. V was clipped by 4 bases and J by 5 bases; unmatched bases: 7. The CDR3 is made up of 15 amino acids. The CDR3 region is CASSSRQGAGYGYTF. CDR3 bases: TGTGCCAGCAGCTCAAGACAGGGGGCGGGGTATGGCTACACCTTC.

This clonotype was seen a handful of times. This chain uses TRBV4-1 with TRBJ2-7; 7 positions agree with TRBD1. After removal of 1 base from V and 3 bases from J, the junction contained 6 bases not matched to a gene. Germline V CDR1 and CDR2: MGHRA, YSYEKL. The CDR3 extends over 15 amino acids. DNA for the CDR3: TGCGCCAGCAGCCAAGCCCCGGGACAGCACTACGAGCAGTACTTC. Translation gives CASSQAPGQHYEQYF.

The table lists this clonotype with many counts. This chain connects TRBV20-1 to TRBJ2-1, with 12 bases that match TRBD1. V shed 6 bases and J 7 bases; nucleotides not matched to a gene: 4. The germline V gene has CDR1 DFQATT and CDR2 SNEGSKA (reference sequence). This CDR3 comprises 13 residues. CDR3 in amino acids: CSAEGQGANEQFF. CDR3 coding DNA: TGCAGTGCCGAGGGACAGGGGGCAAATGAGCAGTTCTTC.

This clonotype was counted between two and nine times. The V call is TRBV27, the J call TRBJ2-7, with TRBD1 matching 11 bases. The V gene's germline CDR1 is MNHEY and CDR2 SMNVEV (reference sequence). There are 13 residues in the CDR3. V lost 6 bases, J lost 5 bases, and 3 bases stayed unmatched. The CDR3 region is CASRGTGGNEQYF. The CDR3 DNA is TGTGCCAGCAGAGGGACAGGGGGTAACGAGCAGTACTTC.

The chain couples TRBV5-1 to TRBJ1-2; perhaps TRBD1 as D (5 bases). V lost 7 bases to trimming and J lost 4 bases, with 20 bases between them. Germline lookup yields CDR1 SGHRS and CDR2 YFSETQ. The CDR3 covers 15 residues. The CDR3 spells CASAIASDKAYGYTF. CDR3 nucleotide sequence: TGCGCCAGCGCCATTGCCTCGGACAAGGCCTATGGCTACACCTTC.

The V gene is TRBV28, the J gene TRBJ1-5; 7 bases line up with TRBD1. Germline lookup yields CDR1 MDHEN and CDR2 SYDVKM. Trimming at V came to 4 bases and at J to 7 bases, leaving 10 bases not matched to a gene. The CDR3 runs 15 residues. The CDR3: CASSSITGDRQPQHF. In DNA form, the CDR3 reads TGTGCCAGCAGTTCGATTACAGGGGATCGGCAGCCCCAGCATTTT.

The chain recombines TRBV14 with TRBJ2-1; D remains unclear. Per germline, CDR1 SGHDN and CDR2 FVKESK. V shed 2 bases and J shed 0 bases, with 8 bases lying between them. The CDR3 spans 15 residues. CDR3 in DNA: TGTGCCAGCAGCCAAAAGGATGCCTCCTACAATGAGCAGTTCTTC. It encodes CASSQKDASYNEQFF.

This clonotype was seen a few times. The gene calls are TRBV5-1 and TRBJ2-2, with a tentative D call TRBD1 (6 bases). Trimming pared 1 base from V and 0 bases from J, leaving 10 bases between. CDR1 SGHRS and CDR2 YFSETQ come from the germline V gene. The CDR3 sequence is 16 residues long. CDR3 amino acids: CASSLLGAANTGELFF. In nucleotides, the CDR3 is TGCGCCAGCAGCTTGTTGGGGGCCGCGAACACCGGGGAGCTGTTTTTT.

The rearrangement links TRBV6-2 or TRBV6-3 to TRBJ1-5; no clear D gene. Germline-derived CDR1 and CDR2 are MNHEY and SVGEGT. The CDR3 contains 15 residues. Trimming removed 6 bases from V and 3 bases from J, with 15 bases in between. This CDR3 is CASSFSPRDNQPQHF. In DNA, the CDR3 is TGTGCCAGCAGCTTTTCCCCCAGAGACAATCAGCCCCAGCATTTT.

This clonotype was detected many times. V gene TRBV6-6 combines with J gene TRBJ2-3, with 7 nucleotides matching TRBD1. The CDR3 sequence is 15 residues long. In germline, CDR1 is MNHNY, CDR2 SVGAGI (reference sequence). With V trimmed by 6 bases and J by 2 bases, 8 bases remained unmatched. CDR3 amino acids: CASRDRQGPTDTQYF. The CDR3 DNA follows: TGTGCCAGCAGGGATCGACAGGGACCCACAGATACGCAGTATTTT.

The J gene is TRBJ2-1, the V gene TRBV20-1, with D perhaps TRBD2 (5 bases). Deletions cut 5 bases from V and 0 bases from J, with 14 bases between. CDR1 is DFQATT, CDR2 SNEGSKA, per germline (reference sequence). The CDR3 runs 15 residues. CDR3 in amino acids: CSAQIATSSYNEQFF. CDR3 DNA sequence: TGCAGTGCTCAAATAGCGACCTCCTCCTACAATGAGCAGTTCTTC.

The chain links TRBV28 to TRBJ2-7; TRBD2 matches 10 bases. After removal of 6 bases from V and 1 base from J, the junction contained 6 bases not matched to a gene. The CDR3 has 15 amino acids. CDR1 is MDHEN and CDR2 is SYDVKM in the germline V gene. CDR3 region: CASRSRLAGSYEQYF. In DNA form, the CDR3 reads TGTGCCAGCAGATCCAGACTAGCGGGTTCCTACGAGCAGTACTTC. Together with reference TRBV28 and TRBJ2-7, the CDR3 gives the full variable domain: DVKVTQSSRYLVKRTGEKVFLECVQDMDHENMFWYRQDPGLGLRLIYFSYDVKMKEKGDIPEGYSVSREKKERFSLILESASTNQTSMYLCASRSRLAGSYEQYFGPGTRLTVT.

This clonotype was seen a handful of times. The J gene is TRBJ2-1, the V gene TRBV11-2; 8 nucleotides agree with TRBD2. V lost 5 bases and J lost 9; bases outside the gene matches: 6. This CDR3 has 13 amino acids. Germline assignment: CDR1 SGHAT and CDR2 FQNNGV. CDR3 DNA sequence: TGTGCCAGCAGCGCGGGACTAGTTTCTGAGCAGTTCTTC. Translation gives CASSAGLVSEQFF. The complete variable domain, with remaining parts taken from reference TRBV11-2 and TRBJ2-1, reads EAGVAQSPRYKIIEKRQSVAFWCNPISGHATLYWYQQILGQGPKLLIQFQNNGVVDDSQLPKDRFSAERLKGVDSTLKIQPAKLEDSAVYLCASSAGLVSEQFFGPGTRLTVL.

The V gene is TRBV7-2, the J gene TRBJ2-1, with 9 bases fitting TRBD1. V trimming: 5 bases; J trimming: 7 bases; junction bases outside the gene matches: 6. The CDR3 covers 14 residues. Per the germline V gene, CDR1 is SGHTA and CDR2 is FQGNSA. This CDR3 is CASSTGGFRNEQFF. The CDR3 DNA sequence: TGTGCCAGCAGCACAGGGGGCTTTAGGAATGAGCAGTTCTTC.

For the CDR3, the DNA is TGTGCCAGCAGCTTGTCGGCGGGAGGGATTGATACGCAGTATTTT. This gives the protein CASSLSAGGIDTQYF. The J gene is TRBJ2-3, the V gene TRBV5-6; 9 bases line up with TRBD2. The CDR3 covers 15 residues. Germline CDR1 reads SGHDT; CDR2 reads YYEEEE. Trimming removed 1 base from V and 6 bases from J; junction bases left unmatched: 6.

V gene TRBV4-1 combines with J gene TRBJ2-4; D not resolved. Judging by the DNA end, TRBJ2-5 fits better; the J call may be wrong. The CDR3 totals 14 residues. The germline V gene has CDR1 MGHRA and CDR2 YSYEKL. DNA of the CDR3: TGCGCCAGCAGCCAAGAACCCCGAGGAGAGACCCAGTACTTC. Its translation: CASSQEPRGETQYF.

The chain couples TRBV4-3 to TRBJ2-1; D may be TRBD1 (5 bases). CDR1 and CDR2 from the germline V gene are LGHNA and YSLEER. This CDR3 spans 16 amino acids. The ends were cut back, 0 bases at V and 2 bases at J, with 11 bases in the middle. CDR3 DNA sequence: TGCGCCAGCAGCCAAGATCCCCAGGGTACCTACAATGAGCAGTTCTTC. Its protein is CASSQDPQGTYNEQFF.

V and J are TRBV20-1 and TRBJ2-1, with D possibly called TRBD1 or TRBD2 (6 bases each). Trimming took 7 bases from V and 4 from J, leaving 17 bases between them. The germline V gene encodes CDR1 DFQATT and CDR2 SNEGSKA (reference sequence). The CDR3 length is 14 residues. The CDR3 bases are TGCAGTGTGGGTGGAGGGACACCTTACAATGAGCAGTTCTTC. As protein: CSVGGGTPYNEQFF.